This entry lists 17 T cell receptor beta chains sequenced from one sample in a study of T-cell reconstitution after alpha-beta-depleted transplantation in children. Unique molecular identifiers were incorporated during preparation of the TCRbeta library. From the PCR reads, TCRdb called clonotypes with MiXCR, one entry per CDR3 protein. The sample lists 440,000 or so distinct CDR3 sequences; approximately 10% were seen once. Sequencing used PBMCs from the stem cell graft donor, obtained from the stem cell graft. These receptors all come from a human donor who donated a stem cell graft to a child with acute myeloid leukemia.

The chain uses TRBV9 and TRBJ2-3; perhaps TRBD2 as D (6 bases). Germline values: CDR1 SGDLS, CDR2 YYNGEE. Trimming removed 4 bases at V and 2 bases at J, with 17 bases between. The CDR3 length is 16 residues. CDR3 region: CASSPFPAGLTDTQYF. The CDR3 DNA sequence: TGTGCCAGCAGCCCCTTTCCAGCGGGCCTCACAGATACGCAGTATTTT. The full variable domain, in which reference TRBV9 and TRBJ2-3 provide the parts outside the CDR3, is DSGVTQTPKHLITATGQRVTLRCSPRSGDLSVYWYQQSLDQGLQFLIQYYNGEERAKGNILERFSAQQFPDLHSELNLSSLELGDSALYFCASSPFPAGLTDTQYFGPGTRLTVL.

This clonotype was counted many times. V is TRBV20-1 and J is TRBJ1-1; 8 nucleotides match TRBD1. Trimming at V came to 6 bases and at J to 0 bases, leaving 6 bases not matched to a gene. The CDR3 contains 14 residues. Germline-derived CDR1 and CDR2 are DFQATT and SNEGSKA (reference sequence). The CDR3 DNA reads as TGCAGTGCAGAGAGACAGGGGTTGAACACTGAAGCTTTCTTT. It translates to CSAERQGLNTEAFF.

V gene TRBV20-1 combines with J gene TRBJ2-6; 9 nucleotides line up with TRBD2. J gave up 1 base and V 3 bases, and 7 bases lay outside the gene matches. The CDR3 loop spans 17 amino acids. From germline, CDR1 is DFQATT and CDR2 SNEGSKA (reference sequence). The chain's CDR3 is CSASNAGGLSGANVLTF. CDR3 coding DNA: TGCAGTGCTAGCAACGCGGGAGGGCTGTCTGGGGCCAACGTCCTGACTTTC.

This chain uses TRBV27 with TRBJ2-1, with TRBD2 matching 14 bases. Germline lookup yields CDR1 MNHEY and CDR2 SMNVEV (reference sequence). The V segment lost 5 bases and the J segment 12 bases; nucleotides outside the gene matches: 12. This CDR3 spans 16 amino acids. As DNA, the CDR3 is TGTGCCAGCAGTCATATTACGGGACTAGCGGGAGCTGGGCAGTTCTTC. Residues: CASSHITGLAGAGQFF.

In DNA form, the CDR3 reads TGCAGCGTTGACCCCAAATCGACAAGAGCAGATACGCAGTATTTT. This gives the protein CSVDPKSTRADTQYF. The gene calls are TRBV29-1 and TRBJ2-3; D not certain. CDR1 is SQVTM, CDR2 ANQGSEA, per germline. The CDR3 extends over 15 amino acids. V dropped 3 bases and J dropped 4 bases, with 17 bases sitting between them.

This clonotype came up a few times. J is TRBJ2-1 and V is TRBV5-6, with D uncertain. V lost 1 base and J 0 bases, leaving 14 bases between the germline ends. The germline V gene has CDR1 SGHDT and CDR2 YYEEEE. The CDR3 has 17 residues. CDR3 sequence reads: CASSLFKQSHSYNEQFF. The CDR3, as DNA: TGTGCCAGCAGCTTGTTCAAACAGTCCCACTCCTACAATGAGCAGTTCTTC.

The CDR3 region has the DNA TGTGCCAGCAGCCAAGGGGGCGGGACAGGGGGGAAAGCTTTCTTT. Residues: CASSQGGGTGGKAFF. The rearrangement uses TRBV3-1 and TRBJ1-1, with TRBD1 identical over 11 bases. Germline V CDR1 and CDR2: LGHDT, YNNKEL (reference sequence). The CDR3 is 15 residues long. The trim removed 1 base at V and 9 bases at J, leaving 7 bases unmatched.

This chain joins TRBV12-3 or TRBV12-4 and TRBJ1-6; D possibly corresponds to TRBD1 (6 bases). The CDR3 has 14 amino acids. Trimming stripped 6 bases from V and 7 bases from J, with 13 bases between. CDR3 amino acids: CASSHGQINSPLHF. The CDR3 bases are TGTGCCAGCAGCCACGGACAGATCAATTCACCCCTCCACTTT.

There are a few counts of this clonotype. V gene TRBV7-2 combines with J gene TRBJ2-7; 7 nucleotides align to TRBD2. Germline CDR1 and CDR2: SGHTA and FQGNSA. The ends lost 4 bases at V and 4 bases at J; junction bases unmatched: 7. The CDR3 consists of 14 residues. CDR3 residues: CASSYGSGEYEQYF. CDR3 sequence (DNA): TGTGCCAGCAGCTACGGGAGCGGGGAGTACGAGCAGTACTTC.

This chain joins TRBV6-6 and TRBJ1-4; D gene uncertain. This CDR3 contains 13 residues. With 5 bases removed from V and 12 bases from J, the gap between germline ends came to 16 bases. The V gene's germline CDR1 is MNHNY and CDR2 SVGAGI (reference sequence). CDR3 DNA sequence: TGTGCCAGCAGTGAGCAAGTCCCGGGTGAACTGTTTTTT. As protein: CASSEQVPGELFF.

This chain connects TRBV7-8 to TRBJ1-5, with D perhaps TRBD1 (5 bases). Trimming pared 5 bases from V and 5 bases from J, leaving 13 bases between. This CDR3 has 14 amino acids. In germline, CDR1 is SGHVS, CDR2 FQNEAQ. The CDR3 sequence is CASSSDRADQPQHF. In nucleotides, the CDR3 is TGTGCCAGCAGCAGCGACAGAGCGGATCAGCCCCAGCATTTT.

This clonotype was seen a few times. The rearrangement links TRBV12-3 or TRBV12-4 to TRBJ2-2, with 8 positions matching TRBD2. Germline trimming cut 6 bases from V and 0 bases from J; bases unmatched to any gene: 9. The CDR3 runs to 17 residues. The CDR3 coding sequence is TGTGCCAGCAGCCGAACCGGACTAGCCTCGAACACCGGGGAGCTGTTTTTT. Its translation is CASSRTGLASNTGELFF.

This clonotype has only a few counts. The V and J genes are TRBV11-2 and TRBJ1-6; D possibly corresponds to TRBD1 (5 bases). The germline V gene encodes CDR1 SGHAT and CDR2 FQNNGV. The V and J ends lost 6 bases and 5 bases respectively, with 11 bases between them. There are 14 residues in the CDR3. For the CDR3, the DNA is TGTGCCAGCAGACCGGGACCGGATAATTCACCCCTCCACTTT. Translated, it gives CASRPGPDNSPLHF.

CDR3 sequence (DNA): TGCGCCAGCAGCTCCTGGGTCAGGGCCGACACTGAAGCTTTCTTT. Protein: CASSSWVRADTEAFF. This chain uses TRBV5-1 with TRBJ1-1, with a possible D match to TRBD1 (5 bases). Germline V lookup: CDR1 SGHRS, CDR2 YFSETQ. The CDR3 totals 15 residues. Trimming stripped 3 bases from V and 3 bases from J, with 15 bases between.

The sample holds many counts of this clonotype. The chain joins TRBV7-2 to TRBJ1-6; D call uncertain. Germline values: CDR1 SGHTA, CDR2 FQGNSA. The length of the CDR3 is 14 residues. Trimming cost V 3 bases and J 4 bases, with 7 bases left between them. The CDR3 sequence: CASSLGPYNSPLHF. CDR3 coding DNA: TGTGCCAGCAGCTTGGGTCCTTATAATTCACCCCTCCACTTT. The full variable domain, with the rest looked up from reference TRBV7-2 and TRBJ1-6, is GAGVSQSPSNKVTEKGKDVELRCDPISGHTALYWYRQSLGQGLEFLIYFQGNSAPDKSGLPSDRFSAERTGGSVSTLTIQRTQQEDSAVYLCASSLGPYNSPLHFGNGTRLTVT.

The CDR3 DNA follows: TGCAGTGTGGGGCCAGGAGATTTAAATGAGCAGTTCTTC. It specifies CSVGPGDLNEQFF. The chain uses TRBV20-1 and TRBJ2-1, with D possibly matching TRBD1 (5 bases). Germline CDR1 DFQATT, CDR2 SNEGSKA (reference sequence). This CDR3 is 13 amino acids long. V was pared by 7 bases and J by 7 bases, with 17 bases between.

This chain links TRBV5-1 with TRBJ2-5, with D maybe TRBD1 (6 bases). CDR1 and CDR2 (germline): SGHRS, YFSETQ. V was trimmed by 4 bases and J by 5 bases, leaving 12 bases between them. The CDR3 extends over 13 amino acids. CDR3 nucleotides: TGCGCCAGCAGCACACAGGGTGCGGAGACCCAGTACTTC. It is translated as CASSTQGAETQYF.